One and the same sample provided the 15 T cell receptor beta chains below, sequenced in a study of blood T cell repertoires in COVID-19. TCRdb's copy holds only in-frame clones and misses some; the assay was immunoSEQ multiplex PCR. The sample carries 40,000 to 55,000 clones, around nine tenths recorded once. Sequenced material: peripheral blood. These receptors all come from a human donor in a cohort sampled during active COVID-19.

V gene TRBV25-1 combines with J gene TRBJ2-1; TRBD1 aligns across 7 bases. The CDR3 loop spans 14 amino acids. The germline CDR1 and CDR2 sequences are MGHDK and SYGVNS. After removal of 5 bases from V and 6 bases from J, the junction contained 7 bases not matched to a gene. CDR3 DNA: TGTGCCAGCAGTCAGGGGGTGCTCTTCAATGAGCAGTTCTTC. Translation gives CASSQGVLFNEQFF.

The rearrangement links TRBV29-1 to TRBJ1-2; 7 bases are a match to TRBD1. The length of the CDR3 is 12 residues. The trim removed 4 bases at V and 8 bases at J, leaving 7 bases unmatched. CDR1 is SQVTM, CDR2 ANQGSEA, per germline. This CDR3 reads CSVGTGLKGYTF. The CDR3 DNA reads TGCAGCGTTGGGACAGGACTTAAAGGCTACACCTTC.

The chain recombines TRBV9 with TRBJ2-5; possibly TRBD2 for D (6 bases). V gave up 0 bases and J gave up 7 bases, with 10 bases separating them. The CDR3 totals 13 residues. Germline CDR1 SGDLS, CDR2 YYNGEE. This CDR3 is CASSVAGEGTQYF. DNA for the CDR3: TGTGCCAGCAGCGTAGCGGGGGAAGGGACCCAGTACTTC. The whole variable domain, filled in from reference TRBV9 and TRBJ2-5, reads DSGVTQTPKHLITATGQRVTLRCSPRSGDLSVYWYQQSLDQGLQFLIQYYNGEERAKGNILERFSAQQFPDLHSELNLSSLELGDSALYFCASSVAGEGTQYFGPGTRLLVL.

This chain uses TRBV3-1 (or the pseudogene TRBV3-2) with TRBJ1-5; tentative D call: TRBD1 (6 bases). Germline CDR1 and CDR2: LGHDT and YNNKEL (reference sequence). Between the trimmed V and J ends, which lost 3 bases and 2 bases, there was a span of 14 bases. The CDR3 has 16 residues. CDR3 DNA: TGTGCCAGCAGCCAGAGATACAGGGTATGCAATCAGCCCCAGCATTTT. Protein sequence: CASSQRYRVCNQPQHF.

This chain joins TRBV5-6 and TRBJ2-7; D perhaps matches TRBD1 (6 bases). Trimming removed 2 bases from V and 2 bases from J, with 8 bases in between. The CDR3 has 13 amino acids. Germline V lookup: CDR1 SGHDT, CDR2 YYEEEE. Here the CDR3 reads CASSFQGTYEQYF. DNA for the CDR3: TGTGCCAGCAGCTTCCAGGGGACCTACGAGCAGTACTTC.

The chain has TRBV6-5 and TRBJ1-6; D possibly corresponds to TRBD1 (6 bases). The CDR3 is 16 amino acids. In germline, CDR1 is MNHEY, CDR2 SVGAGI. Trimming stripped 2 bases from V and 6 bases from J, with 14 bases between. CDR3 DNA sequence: TGTGCCAGCAGTTACGGAGCCAGGGGTGGTAATTCACCCCTCCACTTT. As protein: CASSYGARGGNSPLHF.

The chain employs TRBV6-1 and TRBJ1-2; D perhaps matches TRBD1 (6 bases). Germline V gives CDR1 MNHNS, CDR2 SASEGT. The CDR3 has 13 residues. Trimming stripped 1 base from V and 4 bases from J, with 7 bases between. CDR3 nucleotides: TGTGCCAGCAGTGAAGGGACAGCCTATGGCTACACCTTC. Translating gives CASSEGTAYGYTF.

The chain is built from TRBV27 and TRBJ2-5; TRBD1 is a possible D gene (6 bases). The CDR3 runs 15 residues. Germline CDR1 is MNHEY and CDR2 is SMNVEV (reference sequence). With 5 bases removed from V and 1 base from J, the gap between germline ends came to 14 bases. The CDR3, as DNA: TGTGCCAGCAGTGCCGGTAGGACAGTCCAAGAGACCCAGTACTTC. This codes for CASSAGRTVQETQYF.

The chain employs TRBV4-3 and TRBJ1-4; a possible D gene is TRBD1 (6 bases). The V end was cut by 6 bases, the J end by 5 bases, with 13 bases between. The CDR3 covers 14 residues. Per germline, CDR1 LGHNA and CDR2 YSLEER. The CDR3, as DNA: TGCGCCAGCAGTCTGGGACAACTGAATGAAAAACTGTTTTTT. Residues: CASSLGQLNEKLFF.

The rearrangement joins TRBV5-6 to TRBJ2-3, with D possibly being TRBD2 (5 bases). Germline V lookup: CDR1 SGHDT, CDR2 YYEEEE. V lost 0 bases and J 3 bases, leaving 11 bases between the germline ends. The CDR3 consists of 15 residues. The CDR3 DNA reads TGTGCCAGCAGCTTGGGTCCTATAGCGACAGATACGCAGTATTTT. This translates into CASSLGPIATDTQYF.

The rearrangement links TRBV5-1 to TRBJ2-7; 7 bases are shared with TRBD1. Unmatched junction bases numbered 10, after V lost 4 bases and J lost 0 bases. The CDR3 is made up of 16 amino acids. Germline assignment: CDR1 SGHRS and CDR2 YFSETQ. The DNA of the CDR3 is TGCGCCAGCAGCCCCTTGAGGTGGGACAGCTCCTACGAGCAGTACTTC. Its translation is CASSPLRWDSSYEQYF. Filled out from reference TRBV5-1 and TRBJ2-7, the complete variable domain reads KAGVTQTPRYLIKTRGQQVTLSCSPISGHRSVSWYQQTPGQGLQFLFEYFSETQRNKGNFPGRFSGRQFSNSRSEMNVSTLELGDSALYLCASSPLRWDSSYEQYFGPGTRLTVT.

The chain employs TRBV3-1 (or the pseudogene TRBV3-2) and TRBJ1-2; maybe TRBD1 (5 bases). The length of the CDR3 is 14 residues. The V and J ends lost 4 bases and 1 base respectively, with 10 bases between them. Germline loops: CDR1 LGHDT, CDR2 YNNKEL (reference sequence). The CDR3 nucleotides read TGTGCCAGCAGCCTAACGGGGGATAACTATGGCTACACCTTC. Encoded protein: CASSLTGDNYGYTF.

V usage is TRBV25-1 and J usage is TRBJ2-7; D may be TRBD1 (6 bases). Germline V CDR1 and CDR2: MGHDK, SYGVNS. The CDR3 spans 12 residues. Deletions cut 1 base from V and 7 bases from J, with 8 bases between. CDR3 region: CASSESGVEQYF. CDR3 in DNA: TGTGCCAGCAGTGAATCAGGGGTAGAGCAGTACTTC.

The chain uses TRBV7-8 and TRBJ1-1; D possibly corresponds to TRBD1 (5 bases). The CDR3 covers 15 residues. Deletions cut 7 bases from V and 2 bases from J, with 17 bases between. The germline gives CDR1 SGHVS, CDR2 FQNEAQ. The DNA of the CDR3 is TGTGCCAGCACCCTCGGTAGGGGAGGAAACACTGAAGCTTTCTTT. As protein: CASTLGRGGNTEAFF.

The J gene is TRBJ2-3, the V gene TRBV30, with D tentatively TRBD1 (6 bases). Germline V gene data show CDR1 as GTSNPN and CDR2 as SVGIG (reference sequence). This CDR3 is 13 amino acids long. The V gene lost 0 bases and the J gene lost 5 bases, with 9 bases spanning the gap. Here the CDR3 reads CAWSVKGQDTQYF. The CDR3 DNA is TGTGCCTGGAGTGTGAAGGGACAAGATACGCAGTATTTT.